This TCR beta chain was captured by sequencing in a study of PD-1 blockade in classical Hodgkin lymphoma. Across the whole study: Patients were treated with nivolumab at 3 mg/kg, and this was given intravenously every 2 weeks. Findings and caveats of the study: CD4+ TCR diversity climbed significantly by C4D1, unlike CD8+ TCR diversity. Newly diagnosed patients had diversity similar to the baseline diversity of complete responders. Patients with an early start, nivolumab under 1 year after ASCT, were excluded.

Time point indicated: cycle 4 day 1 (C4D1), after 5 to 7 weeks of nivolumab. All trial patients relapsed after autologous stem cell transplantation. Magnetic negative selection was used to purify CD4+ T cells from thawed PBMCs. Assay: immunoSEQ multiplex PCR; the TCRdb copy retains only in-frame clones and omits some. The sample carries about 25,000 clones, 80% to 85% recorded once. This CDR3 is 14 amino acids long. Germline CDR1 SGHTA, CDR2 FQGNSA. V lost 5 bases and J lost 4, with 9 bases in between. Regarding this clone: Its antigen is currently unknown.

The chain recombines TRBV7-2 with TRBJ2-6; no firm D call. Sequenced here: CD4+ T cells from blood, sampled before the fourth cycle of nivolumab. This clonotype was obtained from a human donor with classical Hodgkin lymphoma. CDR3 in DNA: TGTGCCAGCAGCCCTACGTGGGGGGCCAACGTCCTGACTTTC. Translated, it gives CASSPTWGANVLTF. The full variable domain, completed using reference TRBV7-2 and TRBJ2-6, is GAGVSQSPSNKVTEKGKDVELRCDPISGHTALYWYRQSLGQGLEFLIYFQGNSAPDKSGLPSDRFSAERTGGSVSTLTIQRTQQEDSAVYLCASSPTWGANVLTFGAGSRLTVL.